Described below is a single T cell receptor beta chain sequence and its context. Both iRepertoire HTBI primers and Arm-PCR of CDR3 regions were used to build the TCR beta libraries. TCRdb reprocessed the multiplex PCR reads with MiXCR, giving one entry per CDR3 protein. Of about 610,000 distinct CDR3 sequences listed, roughly 16% are singletons. The time point denotes: newly diagnosed GD, antithyroid drugs for less than 3 months. From RNA extracted from PBMCs, the TCR library was made. This specimen comes from a study of regulatory T cells in long-lasting Graves disease. CDR3 length: 15 amino acids. CDR1 and CDR2 from the germline V gene are ENHRY and SYGVKD. The V segment lost 3 bases and the J segment 3 bases; nucleotides outside the gene matches: 4. In addition, the sample was reused for a study of T cells in Graves' hyperthyroidism and ophthalmopathy.

The sample was peripheral blood mononuclear cells (PBMCs), taken at new diagnosis, from a patient treated with antithyroid drugs. J is TRBJ2-1 and V is TRBV10-3; 8 bases match TRBD1. This receptor was obtained from a man aged 18 to 29 with Graves disease. The CDR3 loop reads CAISDGQGGYNEQFF. CDR3 coding DNA: TGTGCCATCAGTGACGGACAGGGTGGCTACAATGAGCAGTTCTTC.